In this sample, the clone carrying this T cell receptor (beta chain) turned up a few times. Its antigen is as yet unknown. Sorting with CD45RO/CCR7/CD25/CD127/CD95/CD27 yielded naive, central memory, regulatory and stem-like memory CD4+ cells. Investigators reverse transcribed all isolated RNA, so they sequenced expressed TCRB transcripts. Sequencing was performed with immunoSEQ multiplex PCR; in TCRdb, only in-frame clones are kept and a portion is missing. The sample consists of around 100,000 clones, 25% to 35% of them appearing once. These data belong to a study of beta chain features in type 1 diabetes. Study details: Comparable age, gender and cell yields were observed in patients relative to healthy donors. Study-level results: There were fewer insertions and more deletions at the VDJ junctions of type 1 diabetes patients. All four CD4+ subsets from Type 1 diabetes patients carried moderately but significantly shorter TCRB CDR3s.

The TCR was taken from a woman aged 18-35 years with type 1 diabetes. Sequencing was performed on central memory CD4+ T cells from blood.

The CDR3 sequence is CASSPGTASSYEQYF. CDR3 in DNA: TGTGCCAGCAGCCCAGGGACAGCGAGCTCCTACGAGCAGTACTTC. The chain uses TRBV7-9 and TRBJ2-7, with 7 bases aligning to TRBD1. V was clipped by 5 bases and J by 0 bases; unmatched bases: 7. Germline lookup yields CDR1 SEHNR and CDR2 FQNEAQ (reference sequence). The CDR3 runs to 15 residues.